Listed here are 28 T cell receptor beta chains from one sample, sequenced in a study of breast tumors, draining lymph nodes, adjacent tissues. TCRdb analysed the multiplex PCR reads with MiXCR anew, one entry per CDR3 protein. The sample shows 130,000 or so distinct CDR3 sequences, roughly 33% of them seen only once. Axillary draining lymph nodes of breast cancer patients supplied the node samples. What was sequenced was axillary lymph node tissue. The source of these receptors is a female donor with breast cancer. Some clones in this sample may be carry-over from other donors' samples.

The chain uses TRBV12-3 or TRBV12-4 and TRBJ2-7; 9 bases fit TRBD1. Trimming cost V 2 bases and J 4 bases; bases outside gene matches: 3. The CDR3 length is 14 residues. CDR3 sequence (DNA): TGTGCCAGCAGTTTATCTGGACAGGGGTACGAGCAGTACGTC. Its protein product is CASSLSGQGYEQYV.

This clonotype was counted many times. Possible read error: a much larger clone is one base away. The CDR3 sequence: CASSFEGSYEQYF. The CDR3 DNA sequence: TGTGCCAGCAGCTTTGAGGGGTCGTACGAGCAGTACTTC. The gene calls are TRBV5-8 and TRBJ2-7; D may be TRBD1 or TRBD2 (5 bases each). V lost 2 bases and J lost 4, with 10 bases in between. CDR1 SGHTS and CDR2 YDEGEE come from the germline V gene. This CDR3 has 13 amino acids. Drawing the rest from reference TRBV5-8 and TRBJ2-7, the complete variable domain is EAGVTQSPTHLIKTRGQQATLRCSPISGHTSVYWYQQALGLGLQFLLWYDEGEERNRGNFPPRFSGRQFPNYSSELNVNALELEDSALYLCASSFEGSYEQYFGPGTRLTVT.

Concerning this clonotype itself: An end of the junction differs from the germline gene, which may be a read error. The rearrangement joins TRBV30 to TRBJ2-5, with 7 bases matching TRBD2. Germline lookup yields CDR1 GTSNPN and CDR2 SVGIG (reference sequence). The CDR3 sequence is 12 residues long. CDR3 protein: CAWSAGRETRYF. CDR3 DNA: TGTGCCTGGAGTGCGGGGAGGGAGACCCGGTACTTC.

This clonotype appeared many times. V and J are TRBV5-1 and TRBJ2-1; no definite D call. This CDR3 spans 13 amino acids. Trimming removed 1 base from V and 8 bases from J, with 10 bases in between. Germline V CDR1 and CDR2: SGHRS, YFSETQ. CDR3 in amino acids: CASSLSLLDEQFF. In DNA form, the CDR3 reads TGCGCCAGCAGCTTGTCCCTACTCGATGAGCAGTTCTTC. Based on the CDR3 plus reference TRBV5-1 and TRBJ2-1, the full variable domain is KAGVTQTPRYLIKTRGQQVTLSCSPISGHRSVSWYQQTPGQGLQFLFEYFSETQRNKGNFPGRFSGRQFSNSRSEMNVSTLELGDSALYLCASSLSLLDEQFFGPGTRLTVL.

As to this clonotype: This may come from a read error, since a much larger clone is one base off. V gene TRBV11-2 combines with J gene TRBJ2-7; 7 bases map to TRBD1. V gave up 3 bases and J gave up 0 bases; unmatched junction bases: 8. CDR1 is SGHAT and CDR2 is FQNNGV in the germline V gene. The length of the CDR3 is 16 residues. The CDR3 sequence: CASSFSPGQSSYEQYF. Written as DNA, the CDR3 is TGTGCCAGCAGCTTTTCACCGGGACAGAGCTCCTACGAGCAGTACTTC.

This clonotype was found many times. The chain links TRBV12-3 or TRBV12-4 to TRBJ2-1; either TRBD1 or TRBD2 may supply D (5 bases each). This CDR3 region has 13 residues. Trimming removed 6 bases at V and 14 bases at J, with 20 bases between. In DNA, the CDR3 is TGTGCCAGCAGGGACATCCTCCTGGTGGAGGAGTTCTTC. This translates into CASRDILLVEEFF.

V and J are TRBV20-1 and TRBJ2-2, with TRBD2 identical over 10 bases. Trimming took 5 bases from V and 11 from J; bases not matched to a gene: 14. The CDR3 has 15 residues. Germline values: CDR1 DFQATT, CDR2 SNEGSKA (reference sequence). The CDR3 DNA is TGCAGTGCTGTAACCGGGACTAGCGTATACAATGAGCTGTTTTTT. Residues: CSAVTGTSVYNELFF.

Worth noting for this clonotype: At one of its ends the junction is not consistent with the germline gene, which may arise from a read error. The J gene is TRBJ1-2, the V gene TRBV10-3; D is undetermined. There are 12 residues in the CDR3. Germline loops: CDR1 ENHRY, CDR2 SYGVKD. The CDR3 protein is CAISESTRVYTF. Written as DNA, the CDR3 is TGCGCCATCAGTGAGAGTACAAGGGTCTACACCTTC.

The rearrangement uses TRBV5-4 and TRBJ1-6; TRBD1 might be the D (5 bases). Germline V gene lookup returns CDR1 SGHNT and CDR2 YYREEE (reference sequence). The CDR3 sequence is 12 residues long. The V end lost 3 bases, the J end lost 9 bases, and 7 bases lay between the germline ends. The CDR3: CASSSDSSPLHF. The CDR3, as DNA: TGTGCCAGCAGCTCAGACAGTTCACCCCTCCACTTT.

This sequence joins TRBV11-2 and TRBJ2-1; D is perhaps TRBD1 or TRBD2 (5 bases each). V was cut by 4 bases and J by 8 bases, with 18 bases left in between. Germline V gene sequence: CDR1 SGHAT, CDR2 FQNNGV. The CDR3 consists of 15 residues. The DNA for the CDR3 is TGTGCCAGCAGCTCGGGGCAGGGCAACGTCGATGAGCAGTTCTTC. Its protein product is CASSSGQGNVDEQFF.

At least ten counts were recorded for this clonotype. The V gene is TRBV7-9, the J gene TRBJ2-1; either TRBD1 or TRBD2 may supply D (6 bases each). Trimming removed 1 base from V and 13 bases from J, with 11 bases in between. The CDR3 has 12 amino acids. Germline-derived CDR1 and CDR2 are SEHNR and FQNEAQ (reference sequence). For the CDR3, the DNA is TGTGCCAGCAGCTTAGAGAGGGGGGCACAGTTCTTC. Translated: CASSLERGAQFF.

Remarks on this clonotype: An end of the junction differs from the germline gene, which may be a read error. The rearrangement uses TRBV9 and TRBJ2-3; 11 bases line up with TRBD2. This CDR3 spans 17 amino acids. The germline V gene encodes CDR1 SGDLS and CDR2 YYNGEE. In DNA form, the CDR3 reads TGTGTCAGCAGCGTAGCCAGGGGGACTAGCGGCTGCGATACGCAGTATTTT. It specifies CVSSVARGTSGCDTQYF.

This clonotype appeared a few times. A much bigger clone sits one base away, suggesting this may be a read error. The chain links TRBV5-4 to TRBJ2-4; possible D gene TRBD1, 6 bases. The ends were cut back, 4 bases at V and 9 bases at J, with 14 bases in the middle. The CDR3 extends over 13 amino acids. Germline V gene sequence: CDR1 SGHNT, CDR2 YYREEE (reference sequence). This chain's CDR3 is CASSIDRSGIQYF. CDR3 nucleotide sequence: TGTGCCAGCAGCATCGACAGGTCGGGCATTCAGTACTTC.

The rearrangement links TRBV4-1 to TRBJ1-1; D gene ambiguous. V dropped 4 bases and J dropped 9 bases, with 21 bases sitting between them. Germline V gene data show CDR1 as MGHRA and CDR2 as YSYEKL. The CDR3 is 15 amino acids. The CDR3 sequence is CASSPLHLGLTKAFF. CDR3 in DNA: TGCGCCAGCAGCCCCCTCCACCTGGGCTTGACTAAAGCTTTCTTT.

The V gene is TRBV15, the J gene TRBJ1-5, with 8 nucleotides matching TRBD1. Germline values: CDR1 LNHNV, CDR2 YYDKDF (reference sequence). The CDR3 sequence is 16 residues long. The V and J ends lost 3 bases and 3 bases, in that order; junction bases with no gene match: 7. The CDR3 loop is CATSSPGQGANQPQHF. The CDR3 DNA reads TGTGCCACCAGCAGCCCGGGTCAGGGGGCCAATCAGCCCCAGCATTTT.

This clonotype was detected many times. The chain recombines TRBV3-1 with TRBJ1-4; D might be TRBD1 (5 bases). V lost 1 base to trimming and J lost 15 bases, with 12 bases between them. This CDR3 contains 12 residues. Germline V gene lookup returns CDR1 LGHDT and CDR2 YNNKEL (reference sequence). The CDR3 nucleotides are TGTGCCAGCAGCCAAGTGGGACGGGCCTTGTTTTTT. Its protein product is CASSQVGRALFF.

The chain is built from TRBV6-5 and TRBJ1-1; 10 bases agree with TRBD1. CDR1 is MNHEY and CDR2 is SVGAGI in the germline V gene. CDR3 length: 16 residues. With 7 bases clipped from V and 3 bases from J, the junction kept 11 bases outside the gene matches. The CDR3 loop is CASTGTGAGKDTEAFF. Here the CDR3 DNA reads TGTGCCAGCACTGGGACAGGGGCTGGGAAGGACACTGAAGCTTTCTTT.

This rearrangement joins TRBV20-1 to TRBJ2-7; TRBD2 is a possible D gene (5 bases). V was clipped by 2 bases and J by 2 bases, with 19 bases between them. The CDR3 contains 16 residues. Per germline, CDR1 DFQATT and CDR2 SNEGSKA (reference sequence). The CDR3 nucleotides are TGCAGTGCTAGACCTGACTACCAAAACCCTACCTACGAGCAGTACTTC. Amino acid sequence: CSARPDYQNPTYEQYF.

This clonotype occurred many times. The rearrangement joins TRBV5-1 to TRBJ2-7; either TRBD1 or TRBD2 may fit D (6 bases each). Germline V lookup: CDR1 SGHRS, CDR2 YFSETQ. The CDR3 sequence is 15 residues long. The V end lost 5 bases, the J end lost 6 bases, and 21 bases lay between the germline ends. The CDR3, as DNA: TGCGCCAGCAGTATTGGATCGGGGGCCTTTTTCGAGCAGTACGTC. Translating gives CASSIGSGAFFEQYV.

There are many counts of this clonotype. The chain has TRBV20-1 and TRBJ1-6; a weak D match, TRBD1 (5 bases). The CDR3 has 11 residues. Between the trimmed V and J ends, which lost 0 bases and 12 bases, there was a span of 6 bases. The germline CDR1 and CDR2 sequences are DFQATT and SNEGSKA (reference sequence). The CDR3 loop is CSAREGGPLHF. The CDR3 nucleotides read TGCAGTGCTAGAGAGGGGGGACCCCTCCACTTT.

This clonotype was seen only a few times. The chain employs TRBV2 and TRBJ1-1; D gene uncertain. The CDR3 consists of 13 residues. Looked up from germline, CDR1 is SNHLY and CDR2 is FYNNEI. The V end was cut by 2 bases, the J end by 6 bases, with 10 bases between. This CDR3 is CASSESVLAEAFF. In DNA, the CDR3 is TGTGCCAGCAGTGAATCAGTTTTGGCTGAAGCTTTCTTT.

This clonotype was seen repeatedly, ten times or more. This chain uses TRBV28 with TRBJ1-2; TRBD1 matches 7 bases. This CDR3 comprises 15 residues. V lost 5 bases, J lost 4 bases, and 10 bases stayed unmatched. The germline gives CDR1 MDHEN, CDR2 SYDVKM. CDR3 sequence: CASSITGAHLYGYTF. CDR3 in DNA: TGTGCCAGCAGTATTACAGGGGCCCACCTCTATGGCTACACCTTC.

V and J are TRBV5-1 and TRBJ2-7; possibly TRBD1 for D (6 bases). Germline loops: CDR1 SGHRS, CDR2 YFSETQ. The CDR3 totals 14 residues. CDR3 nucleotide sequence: TGCCCCCACAGCTTGGACAGAAATTTCTACGAGCAGTACTTC. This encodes CPHSLDRNFYEQYF.

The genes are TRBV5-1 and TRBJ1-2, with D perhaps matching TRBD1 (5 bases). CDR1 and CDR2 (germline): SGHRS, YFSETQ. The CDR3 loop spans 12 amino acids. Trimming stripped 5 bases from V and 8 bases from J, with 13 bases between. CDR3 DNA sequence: TGCGCCAGCAGTGCCGGGACTAGCGGCTACACCTTC. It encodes CASSAGTSGYTF.

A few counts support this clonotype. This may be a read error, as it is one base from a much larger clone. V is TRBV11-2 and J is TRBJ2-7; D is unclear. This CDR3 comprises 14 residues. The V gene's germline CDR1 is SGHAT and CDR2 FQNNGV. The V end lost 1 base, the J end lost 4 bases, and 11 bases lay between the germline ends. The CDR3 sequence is CASSLGAGSYEQYV. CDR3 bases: TGTGCCAGCAGCTTAGGGGCAGGCTCGTACGAGCAGTACGTC.

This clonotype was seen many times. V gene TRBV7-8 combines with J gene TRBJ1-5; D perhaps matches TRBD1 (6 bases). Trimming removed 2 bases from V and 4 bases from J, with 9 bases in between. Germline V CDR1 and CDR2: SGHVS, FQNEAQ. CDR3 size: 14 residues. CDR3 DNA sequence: TGTGCCAGCAGCTTACACAGGGATAATCAGCCCCAGCATTTT. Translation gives CASSLHRDNQPQHF.

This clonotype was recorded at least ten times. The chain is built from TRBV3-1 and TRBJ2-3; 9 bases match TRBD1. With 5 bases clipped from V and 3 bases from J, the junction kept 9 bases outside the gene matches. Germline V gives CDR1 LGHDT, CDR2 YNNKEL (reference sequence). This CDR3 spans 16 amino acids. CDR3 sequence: CASSKTGGGGTDTQYF. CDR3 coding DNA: TGTGCCAGCAGCAAAACAGGGGGCGGGGGTACAGATACGCAGTATTTT.

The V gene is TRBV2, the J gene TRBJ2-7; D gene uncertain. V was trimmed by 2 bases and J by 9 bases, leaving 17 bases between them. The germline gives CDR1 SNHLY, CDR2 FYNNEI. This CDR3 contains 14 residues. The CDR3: CASSEHSPLHAQYV. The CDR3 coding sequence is TGTGCCAGCAGTGAACACAGCCCCCTTCACGCGCAGTACGTC.